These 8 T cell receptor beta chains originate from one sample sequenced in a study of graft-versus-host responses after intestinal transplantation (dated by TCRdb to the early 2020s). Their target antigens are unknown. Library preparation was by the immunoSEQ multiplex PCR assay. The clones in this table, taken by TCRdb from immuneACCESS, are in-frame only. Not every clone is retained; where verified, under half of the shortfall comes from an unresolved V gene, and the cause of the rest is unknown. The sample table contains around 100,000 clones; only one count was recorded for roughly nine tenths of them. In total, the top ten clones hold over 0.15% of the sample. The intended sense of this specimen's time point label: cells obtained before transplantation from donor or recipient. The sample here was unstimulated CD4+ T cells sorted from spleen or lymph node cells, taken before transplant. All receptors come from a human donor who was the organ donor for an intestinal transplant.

The CDR3 spells CASSSTHRQERTEAFF. The DNA for the CDR3 is TGTGCCAGCAGCTCCACCCACCGACAGGAGCGGACTGAAGCTTTCTTT. V is TRBV7-9 and J is TRBJ1-1; weak D call: TRBD1 (6 bases). Germline CDR1 reads SEHNR; CDR2 reads FQNEAQ (reference sequence). This CDR3 has 16 amino acids. The V and J ends lost 4 bases and 5 bases respectively, with 20 bases between them.

As DNA, the CDR3 is TGTGCCAGCTCACCGGGACTAGCGGGGGCCGCGAGGGAGCAGTACTTC. Its protein is CASSPGLAGAAREQYF. This chain links TRBV18 with TRBJ2-7; 14 nucleotides line up with TRBD2. Per the germline V gene, CDR1 is KGHSH and CDR2 is LQKENI. The CDR3 is made up of 16 amino acids. V lost 3 bases to trimming and J lost 7 bases; unmatched junction nucleotides: 8.

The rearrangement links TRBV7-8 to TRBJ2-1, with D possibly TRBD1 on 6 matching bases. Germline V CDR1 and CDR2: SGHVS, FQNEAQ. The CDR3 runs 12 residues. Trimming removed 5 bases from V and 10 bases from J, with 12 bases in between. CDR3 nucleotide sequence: TGTGCCAGCAGCGCGGACAGTGGCGAGCAGTTCTTC. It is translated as CASSADSGEQFF.

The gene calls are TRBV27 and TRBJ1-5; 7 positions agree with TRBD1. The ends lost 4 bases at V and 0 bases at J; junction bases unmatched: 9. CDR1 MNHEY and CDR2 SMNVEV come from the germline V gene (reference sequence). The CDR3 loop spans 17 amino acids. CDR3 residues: CASSSGTAIYSNQPQHF. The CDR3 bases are TGTGCCAGCAGTTCTGGGACAGCAATATATAGCAATCAGCCCCAGCATTTT.

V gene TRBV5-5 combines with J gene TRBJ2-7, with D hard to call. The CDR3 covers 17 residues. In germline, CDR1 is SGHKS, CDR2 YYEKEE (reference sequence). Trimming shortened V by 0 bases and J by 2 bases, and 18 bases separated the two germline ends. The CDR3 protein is CASSLAGWQGEAYEQYF. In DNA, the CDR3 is TGTGCCAGCAGCTTGGCGGGTTGGCAAGGAGAGGCCTACGAGCAGTACTTC.

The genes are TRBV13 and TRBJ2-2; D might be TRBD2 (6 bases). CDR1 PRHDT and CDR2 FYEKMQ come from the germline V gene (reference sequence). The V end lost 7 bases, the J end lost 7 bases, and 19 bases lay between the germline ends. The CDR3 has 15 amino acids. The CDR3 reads CASMSEGLISGELFF. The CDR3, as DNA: TGTGCCAGCATGTCGGAGGGGCTGATTAGCGGGGAGCTGTTTTTT. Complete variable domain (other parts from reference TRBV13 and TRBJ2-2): AAGVIQSPRHLIKEKRETATLKCYPIPRHDTVYWYQQGPGQDPQFLISFYEKMQSDKGSIPDRFSAQQFSDYHSELNMSSLELGDSALYFCASMSEGLISGELFFGEGSRLTVL.

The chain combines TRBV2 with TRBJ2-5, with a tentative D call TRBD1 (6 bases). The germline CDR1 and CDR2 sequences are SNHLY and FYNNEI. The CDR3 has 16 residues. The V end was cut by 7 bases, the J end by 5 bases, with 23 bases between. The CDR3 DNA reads TGTGCCAGCATTCCCAGAGGGACACCCAGACGGGAGACCCAGTACTTC. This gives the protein CASIPRGTPRRETQYF. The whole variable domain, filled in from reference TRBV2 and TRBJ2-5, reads EPEVTQTPSHQVTQMGQEVILRCVPISNHLYFYWYRQILGQKVEFLVSFYNNEISEKSEIFDDQFSVERPDGSNFTLKIRSTKLEDSAMYFCASIPRGTPRRETQYFGPGTRLLVL.

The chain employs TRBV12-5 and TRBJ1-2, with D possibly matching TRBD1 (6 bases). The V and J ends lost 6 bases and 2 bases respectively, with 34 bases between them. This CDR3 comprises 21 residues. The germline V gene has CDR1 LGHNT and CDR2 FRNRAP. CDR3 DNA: TGTGCTAGTGGCTTTACAACTTTGGGCGGGGGGGCCCATGGACGGAACTATGGCTACACCTTC. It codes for CASGFTTLGGGAHGRNYGYTF.